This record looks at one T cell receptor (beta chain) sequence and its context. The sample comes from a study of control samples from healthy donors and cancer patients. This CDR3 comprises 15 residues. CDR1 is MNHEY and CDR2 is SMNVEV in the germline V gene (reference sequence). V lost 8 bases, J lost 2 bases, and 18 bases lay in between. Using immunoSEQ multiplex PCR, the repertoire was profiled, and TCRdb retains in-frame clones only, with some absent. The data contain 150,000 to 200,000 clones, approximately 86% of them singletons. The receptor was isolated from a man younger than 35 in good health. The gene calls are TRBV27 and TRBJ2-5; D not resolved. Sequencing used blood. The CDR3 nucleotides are TGTGCCAGCCGGAGTTTGTCCCCTCAGCAAGAGACCCAGTACTTC. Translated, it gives CASRSLSPQQETQYF.